The following is a T cell receptor beta chain sequence with its context. This CDR3 region has 13 residues. Trimming removed 5 bases from V and 6 bases from J; junction bases left unmatched: 6. Germline-derived CDR1 and CDR2 are MNHEY and SVGAGI. It was with a sample-barcoded 5' primer and a J-beta primer mix that a second PCR of about 6 to 12 cycles was run. Each CDR3 protein gets one entry after TCRdb re-called the 5' RACE reads with MiXCR. The sample yields around 2 million distinct CDR3 sequences, approximately 40% seen once. The sample is drawn from a study of blood T cells in healthy people across ages.

The chain is built from TRBV6-5 and TRBJ2-7; 8 nucleotides line up with TRBD1. This receptor was identified in a human donor in good health. The material sequenced was blood. The CDR3 spells CASSRQGFGEQYF. The CDR3 coding sequence is TGTGCCAGCAGTCGACAGGGGTTTGGCGAGCAGTACTTC.